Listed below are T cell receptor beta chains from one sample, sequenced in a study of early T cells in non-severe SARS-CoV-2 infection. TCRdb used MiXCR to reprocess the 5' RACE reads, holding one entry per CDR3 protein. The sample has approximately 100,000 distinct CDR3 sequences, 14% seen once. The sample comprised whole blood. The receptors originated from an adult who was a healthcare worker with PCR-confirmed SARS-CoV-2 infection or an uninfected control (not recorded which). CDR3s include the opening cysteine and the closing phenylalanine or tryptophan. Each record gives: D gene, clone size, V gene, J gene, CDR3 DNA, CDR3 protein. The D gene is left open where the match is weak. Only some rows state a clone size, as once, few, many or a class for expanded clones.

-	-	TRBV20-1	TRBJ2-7	TGCAGTGCTAGAGGATTGGAAAGCATAGCCTACGAGCAGTACTTC	CSARGLESIAYEQYF
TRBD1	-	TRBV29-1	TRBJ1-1	TGCAGCGTTTCCCGGACAGGCTTGAACACTGAAGCTTTCTTT	CSVSRTGLNTEAFF
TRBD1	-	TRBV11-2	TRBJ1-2	TGTGCCAGCAGCTCGGGACAGGGGATCATCTATGGCTACACCTTC	CASSSGQGIIYGYTF
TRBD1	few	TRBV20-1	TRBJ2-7	TGCAGTGCTAGGTTAGGGGGACAGGGCTACGAGCAGTACTTC	CSARLGGQGYEQYF
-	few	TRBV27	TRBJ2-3	TGTGCCAGCAGTTTGCTGGGCACAGATACGCAGTATTTT	CASSLLGTDTQYF
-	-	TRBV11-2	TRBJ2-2	TGTGCCAGCAGCTTAAATTTCCGCGAGTTGAACACCGGGGAGCTGTTTTTT	CASSLNFRELNTGELFF
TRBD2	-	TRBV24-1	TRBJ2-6	TGTGCCACCAGCGCCGGGGGGGCTGGGGCCAACGTCCTGACTTTC	CATSAGGAGANVLTF
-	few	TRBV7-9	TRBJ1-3	TGTGCCAGCAGCCCCGCCCGGCAGGGAGTCCGTTGGGACACCATATATTTT	CASSPARQGVRWDTIYF
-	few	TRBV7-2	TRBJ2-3	TGTGCCAGCAGCTTAGAGGACCGGAGTACGCAGTATTTT	CASSLEDRSTQYF
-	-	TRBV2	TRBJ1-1	TGTGCCAGCTTCACGGGACCAACGAACACTGAAGCTTTCTTT	CASFTGPTNTEAFF
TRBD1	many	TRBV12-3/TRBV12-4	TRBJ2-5	TGTGCCAGCACCATGGGACAGCCGGAGACCCAGTACTTC	CASTMGQPETQYF
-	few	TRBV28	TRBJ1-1	TGTGCCAGCACGCACTCCGGGCGCAGACAGGATGAAGCTTTCTTT	CASTHSGRRQDEAFF
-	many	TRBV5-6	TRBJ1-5	TGTGCCAGCAGCAAGATAAACCAGCCCCAGCATTTT	CASSKINQPQHF
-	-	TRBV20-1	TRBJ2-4	TGCAGTGCTAGATCAGATCTTAAAGCCAAAAACATTCAGTACTTC	CSARSDLKAKNIQYF
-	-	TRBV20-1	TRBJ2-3	TGCAGTGCCCTCTCGGGGTATACGCAGTATTTT	CSALSGYTQYF
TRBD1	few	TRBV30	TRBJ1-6	TGTGCCTGGAGTCGAGGGCAGGGGGCCCGTAATTCACCCCTCCACTTT	CAWSRGQGARNSPLHF
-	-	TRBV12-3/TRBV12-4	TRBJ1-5	TGTGCCAGCAGTAACACAGGGCAGCCCCAGCATTTT	CASSNTGQPQHF
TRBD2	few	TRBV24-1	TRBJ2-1	TGTGCCACCAGGAAAGGTTACGGGACTAGCGACTACAATGAGCAGTTCTTC	CATRKGYGTSDYNEQFF
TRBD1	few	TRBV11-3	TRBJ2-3	TGTGCCAGCACCACCCGGGACAGGGGACTCACAGATACGCAGTATTTT	CASTTRDRGLTDTQYF
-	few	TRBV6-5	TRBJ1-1	TGTGCCAGCAGTCCTTTAGGAGGGGTGAACACTGAAGCTTTCTTT	CASSPLGGVNTEAFF
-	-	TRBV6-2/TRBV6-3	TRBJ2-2	TGTGCCAGCAGTTATGGACATTCCGGGGAGCTGTTTTTT	CASSYGHSGELFF
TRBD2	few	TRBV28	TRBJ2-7	TGTGCCATCGCTCCCGGGGGGGTAACCTACGAGCAGTACTTC	CAIAPGGVTYEQYF
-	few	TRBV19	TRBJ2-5	TGTGCCAGTAGTATAGACAGGTCAGAGACCCAGTACTTC	CASSIDRSETQYF
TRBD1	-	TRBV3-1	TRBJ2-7	TGTGCCAGCAGCCAAGAGTATACGACAGGGGAGGACGAGCAGTACTTC	CASSQEYTTGEDEQYF
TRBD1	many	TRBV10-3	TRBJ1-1	TGTGCCATCAGAGTTCCCGGGACAGGGCGAGAAGCTTTCTTT	CAIRVPGTGREAFF
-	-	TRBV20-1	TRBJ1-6	TGCAGTGCTTCCAGGGGAAGGGATTCACCCCTCCACTTT	CSASRGRDSPLHF
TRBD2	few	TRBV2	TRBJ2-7	TGTGCCAGCAGTGAATGGGTAGCGGGGGATTCGGAGCAGTACTTC	CASSEWVAGDSEQYF
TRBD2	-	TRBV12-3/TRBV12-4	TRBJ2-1	TGTGCCAGCAGCTCGGGGCTAGCGGGGGCCATGGGTGAGCAGTTCTTC	CASSSGLAGAMGEQFF
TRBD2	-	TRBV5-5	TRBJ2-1	TGTGCCAGCAGTTCCTCTAGCGGGGGATACGGGAATGAGCAGTTCTTC	CASSSSSGGYGNEQFF
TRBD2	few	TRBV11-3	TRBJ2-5	TGTGCCAGCAGCTTAGGGGCCCTAGCGGGGCAAGAGACCCAGTACTTC	CASSLGALAGQETQYF
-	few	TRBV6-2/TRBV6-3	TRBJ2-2	TGTGCCAGCAGTTACGAGGGGCCCGAGGCCGGGGAGCTGTTTTTT	CASSYEGPEAGELFF
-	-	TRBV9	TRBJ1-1	TGTGCCAGCAGCTTCGCGGAGGGCACTGAAGCTTTCTTT	CASSFAEGTEAFF
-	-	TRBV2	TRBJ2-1	TGTGCCAGCTTAACACTAGCACATTACAATGAGCAGTTCTTC	CASLTLAHYNEQFF
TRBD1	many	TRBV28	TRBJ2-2	TGTGCCAGCAGTGCCAGGGGGCACACCGGGGAGCTGTTTTTT	CASSARGHTGELFF
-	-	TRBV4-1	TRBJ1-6	TGCGCCAGCAGCCAGGGGTTCTATAATTCACCCCTCCACTTT	CASSQGFYNSPLHF
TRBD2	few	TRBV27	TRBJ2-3	TGTGCCAGCAGGTACCTCGGGGGGGCCAAAGATACGCAGTATTTT	CASRYLGGAKDTQYF
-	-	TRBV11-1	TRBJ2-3	TGTGCCAGCAGCTTAGGTAAAATAAGGTATTTT	CASSLGKIRYF
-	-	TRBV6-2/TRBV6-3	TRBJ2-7	TGTTCCCCCCCGGTGGACGAGCAGTACTTC	CSPPVDEQYF
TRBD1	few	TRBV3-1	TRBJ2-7	TGTGCCAGCAGCGAGAGGGACAGTAGGTACGAGCAGTACTTC	CASSERDSRYEQYF
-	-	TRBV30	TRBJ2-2	TGTGCCTGGAGTGACTCGGGCGGGGAGCTGTTTTTT	CAWSDSGGELFF
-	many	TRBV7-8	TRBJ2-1	TGTGCCAGCACCACCGGGGGGCGGGTATCCTACAATGAGCAGTTCTTC	CASTTGGRVSYNEQFF
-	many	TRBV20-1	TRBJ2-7	TGCAGTGCTAGTCGAGGTCCCTACGAGCAGTACTTC	CSASRGPYEQYF
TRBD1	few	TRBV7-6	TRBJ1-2	TGTGCCAGCAGCTTAGAAGACAGGGGGTATGGCTACACCTTC	CASSLEDRGYGYTF
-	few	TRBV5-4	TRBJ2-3	TGTGCCAGCAGCTTGTGGGCGGAGGCGGCAGATACGCAGTATTTT	CASSLWAEAADTQYF
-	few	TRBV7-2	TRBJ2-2	TGTGCCAGCAGCTTAGCCGGGGCCCTAAACACCGGGGAGCTGTTTTTT	CASSLAGALNTGELFF
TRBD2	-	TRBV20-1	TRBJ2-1	TGCAGTGCTTCCACCGGGACTAGCGGGGGGAATGAGCAGTTCTTC	CSASTGTSGGNEQFF
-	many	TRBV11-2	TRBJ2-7	TGTGCCAGCAGCTTAGGTTCGGGGGCCTACGAGCAGTACTTC	CASSLGSGAYEQYF